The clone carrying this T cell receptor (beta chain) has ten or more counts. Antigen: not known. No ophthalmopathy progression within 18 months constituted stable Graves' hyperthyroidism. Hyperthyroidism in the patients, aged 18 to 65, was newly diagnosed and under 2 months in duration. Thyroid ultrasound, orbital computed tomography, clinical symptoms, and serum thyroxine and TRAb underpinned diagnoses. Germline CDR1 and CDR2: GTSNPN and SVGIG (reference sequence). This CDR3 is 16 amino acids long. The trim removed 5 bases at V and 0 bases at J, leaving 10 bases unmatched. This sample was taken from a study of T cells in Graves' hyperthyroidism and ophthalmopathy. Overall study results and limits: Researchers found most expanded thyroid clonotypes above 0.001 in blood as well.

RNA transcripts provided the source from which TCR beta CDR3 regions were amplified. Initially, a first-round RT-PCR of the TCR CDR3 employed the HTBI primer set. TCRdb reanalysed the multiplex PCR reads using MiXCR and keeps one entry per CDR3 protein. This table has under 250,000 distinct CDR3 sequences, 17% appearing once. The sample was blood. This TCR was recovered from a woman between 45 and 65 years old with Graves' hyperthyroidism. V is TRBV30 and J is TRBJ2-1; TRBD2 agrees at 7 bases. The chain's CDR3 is CAWFNPLADSYNEQFF. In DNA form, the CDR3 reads TGTGCCTGGTTTAACCCCCTAGCGGACTCCTACAATGAGCAGTTCTTC.